These 9 T cell receptor beta chains share one sample of origin, sequenced in a study of blood T cell repertoires in COVID-19. The assay was immunoSEQ multiplex PCR, and TCRdb's table has in-frame clones only and misses some. The table lists roughly 150,000 clones, around nine tenths of them singletons. The sample comprised peripheral blood. These receptors all stem from a man in his fifties or sixties who had recovered from COVID-19.

This clone was recorded only once. J is TRBJ2-7 and V is TRBV5-6, with 8 bases that match TRBD1. This CDR3 spans 14 amino acids. The V and J ends lost 4 bases and 0 bases, in that order; junction bases with no gene match: 3. Germline V gene sequence: CDR1 SGHDT, CDR2 YYEEEE. CDR3 sequence reads: CASSGGQGSYEQYF. The CDR3 region has the DNA TGTGCCAGCAGCGGAGGACAGGGCTCCTACGAGCAGTACTTC. The variable domain in full, with the rest retrieved from reference TRBV5-6 and TRBJ2-7, is DAGVTQSPTHLIKTRGQQVTLRCSPKSGHDTVSWYQQALGQGPQFIFQYYEEEERQRGNFPDRFSGHQFPNYSSELNVNALLLGDSALYLCASSGGQGSYEQYFGPGTRLTVT.

This clone was detected only a few times. The gene calls are TRBV3-1 (or the pseudogene TRBV3-2) and TRBJ1-1, with TRBD1 matching over 7 bases. Germline V gives CDR1 LGHDT, CDR2 YNNKEL (reference sequence). The CDR3 totals 14 residues. J was trimmed by 1 base and V by 8 bases; bases with no gene match: 7. The CDR3 DNA sequence: TGTGCCAGCGGCAGACAGGGCAAGAACACTGAAGCTTTCTTT. Its protein product is CASGRQGKNTEAFF.

The chain is built from TRBV7-2 and TRBJ1-5; D is ambiguous. The CDR3 is 13 amino acids. The germline gives CDR1 SGHTA, CDR2 FQGNSA. Trimming removed 5 bases at V and 0 bases at J, with 5 bases between. The CDR3 region has the DNA TGTGCCAGCAGCAGCTCTAGCAATCAGCCCCAGCATTTT. Translating gives CASSSSSNQPQHF.

CDR3 in amino acids: CASSQEISGGYTF. In DNA, the CDR3 is TGCGCCAGCAGCCAAGAGATAAGTGGCGGCTACACCTTC. The chain carries TRBV4-3 and TRBJ1-2; no firm D call. The CDR3 has 13 amino acids. The V gene lost 0 bases and the J gene lost 8 bases, with 10 bases spanning the gap. The V gene's germline CDR1 is LGHNA and CDR2 YSLEER.

The chain combines TRBV11-3 with TRBJ2-1; 9 bases are a match to TRBD2. Trimming took 0 bases from V and 8 from J; bases not matched to a gene: 5. Germline V gene sequence: CDR1 SGHNT, CDR2 YENEEA. The CDR3 is made up of 15 amino acids. In DNA, the CDR3 is TGTGCCAGCAGCTTAGATGCGGGGGGGCGTTATGAGCAGTTCTTC. Residues: CASSLDAGGRYEQFF.

The chain couples TRBV28 to TRBJ2-3, with D unresolved. Trimming shortened V by 6 bases and J by 1 base, and 8 bases separated the two germline ends. Germline CDR1 MDHEN, CDR2 SYDVKM. The CDR3 is made up of 13 amino acids. CDR3 in amino acids: CASSESRTDTQYF. CDR3 DNA sequence: TGTGCCAGCAGCGAGAGCCGCACAGATACGCAGTATTTT.

The rearrangement links TRBV18 to TRBJ1-1; 8 nucleotides agree with TRBD1. Trimming cost V 3 bases and J 1 base; bases outside gene matches: 7. This CDR3 has 16 residues. Germline CDR1 reads KGHSH; CDR2 reads LQKENI. CDR3 in amino acids: CASSPPDRAGNTEAFF. CDR3 nucleotides: TGTGCCAGCTCACCTCCGGACAGGGCGGGGAACACTGAAGCTTTCTTT.

This chain uses TRBV30 with TRBJ2-3, with D possibly TRBD2 on 5 matching bases. V was cut by 2 bases and J by 0 bases, with 12 bases left in between. The CDR3 is 15 residues long. Germline CDR1 is GTSNPN and CDR2 is SVGIG (reference sequence). The CDR3 DNA reads as TGTGCCTGGAGTATAAGATCGGGGAGCACAGATACGCAGTATTTT. Encoded protein: CAWSIRSGSTDTQYF. The whole variable domain, filled in from reference TRBV30 and TRBJ2-3, reads SQTIHQWPATLVQPVGSPLSLECTVEGTSNPNLYWYRQAAGRGLQLLFYSVGIGQISSEVPQNLSASRPQDRQFILSSKKLLLSDSGFYLCAWSIRSGSTDTQYFGPGTRLTVL.

CDR3 DNA sequence: TGCGCCAGCAGCTCGACAGGGGGGGAGACCCAGTACTTC. It translates to CASSSTGGETQYF. The chain employs TRBV5-1 and TRBJ2-5; 9 bases match TRBD1. This CDR3 is built from 13 residues. Germline V gives CDR1 SGHRS, CDR2 YFSETQ. Trimming at V came to 3 bases and at J to 5 bases, leaving 2 bases not matched to a gene.